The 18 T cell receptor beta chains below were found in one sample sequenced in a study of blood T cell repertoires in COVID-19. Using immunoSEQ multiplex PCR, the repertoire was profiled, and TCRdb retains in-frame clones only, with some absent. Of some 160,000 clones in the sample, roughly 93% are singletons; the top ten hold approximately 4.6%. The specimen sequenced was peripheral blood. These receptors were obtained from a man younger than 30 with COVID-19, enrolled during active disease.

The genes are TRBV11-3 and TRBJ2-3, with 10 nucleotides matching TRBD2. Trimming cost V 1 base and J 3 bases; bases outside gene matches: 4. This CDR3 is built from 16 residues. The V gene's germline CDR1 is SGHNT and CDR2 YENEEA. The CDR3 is CASSLGLAGATDTQYF. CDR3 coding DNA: TGTGCCAGCAGCTTAGGGCTAGCGGGAGCGACAGATACGCAGTATTTT.

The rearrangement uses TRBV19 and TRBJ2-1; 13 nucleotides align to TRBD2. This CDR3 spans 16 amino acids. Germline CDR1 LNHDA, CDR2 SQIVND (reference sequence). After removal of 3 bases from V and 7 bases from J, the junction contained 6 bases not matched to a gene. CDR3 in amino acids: CASSITATSGRNEQFF. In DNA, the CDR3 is TGTGCCAGTAGTATCACGGCGACTAGCGGGAGGAATGAGCAGTTCTTC.

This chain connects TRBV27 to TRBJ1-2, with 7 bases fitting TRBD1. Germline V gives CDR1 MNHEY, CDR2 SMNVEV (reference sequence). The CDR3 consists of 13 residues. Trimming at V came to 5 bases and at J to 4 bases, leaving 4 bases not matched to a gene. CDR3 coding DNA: TGTGCCAGCAGTAAGGGACAGACCTATGGCTACACCTTC. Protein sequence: CASSKGQTYGYTF.

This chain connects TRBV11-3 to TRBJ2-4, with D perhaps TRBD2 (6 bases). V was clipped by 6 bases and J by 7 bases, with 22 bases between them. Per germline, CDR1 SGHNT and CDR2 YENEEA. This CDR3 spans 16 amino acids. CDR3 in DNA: TGTGCCAGCAGGTATAGGGGACTGGTGTCCCTGAACATTCAGTACTTC. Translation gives CASRYRGLVSLNIQYF. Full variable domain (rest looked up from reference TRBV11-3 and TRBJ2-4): EAGVVQSPRYKIIEKKQPVAFWCNPISGHNTLYWYLQNLGQGPELLIRYENEEAVDDSQLPKDRFSAERLKGVDSTLKIQPAELGDSAVYLCASRYRGLVSLNIQYFGAGTRLSVL.

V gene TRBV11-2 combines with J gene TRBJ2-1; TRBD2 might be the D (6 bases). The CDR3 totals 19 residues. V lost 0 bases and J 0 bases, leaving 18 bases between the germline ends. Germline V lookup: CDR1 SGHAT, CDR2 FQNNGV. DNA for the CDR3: TGTGCCAGCAGCTTAGAGAGAGCGCCGGCGGGGAGCTCCTACAATGAGCAGTTCTTC. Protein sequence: CASSLERAPAGSSYNEQFF.

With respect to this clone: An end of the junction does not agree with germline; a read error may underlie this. The CDR3 DNA reads as TGTGCCAGCACTTTACCCCAGGGGTTTGAAGCTTTCTTT. This translates into CASTLPQGFEAFF. This rearrangement joins TRBV28 to TRBJ1-1; D possibly corresponds to TRBD1 (6 bases). The CDR3 length is 13 residues. The germline V gene encodes CDR1 MDHEN and CDR2 SYDVKM.

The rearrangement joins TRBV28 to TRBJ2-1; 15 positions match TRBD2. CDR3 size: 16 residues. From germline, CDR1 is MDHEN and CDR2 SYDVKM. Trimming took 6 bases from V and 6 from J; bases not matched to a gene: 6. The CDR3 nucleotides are TGTGCCAGCAGCCCTCCGGGACTAGCGGGGGGCAATGAGCAGTTCTTC. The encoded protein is CASSPPGLAGGNEQFF.

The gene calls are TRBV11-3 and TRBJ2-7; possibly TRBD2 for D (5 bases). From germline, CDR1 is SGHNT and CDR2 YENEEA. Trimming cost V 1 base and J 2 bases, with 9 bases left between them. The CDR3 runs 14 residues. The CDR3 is CASSLGSGTYEQYF. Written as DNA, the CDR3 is TGTGCCAGCAGCTTAGGCTCGGGGACCTACGAGCAGTACTTC. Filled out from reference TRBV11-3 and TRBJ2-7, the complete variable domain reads EAGVVQSPRYKIIEKKQPVAFWCNPISGHNTLYWYLQNLGQGPELLIRYENEEAVDDSQLPKDRFSAERLKGVDSTLKIQPAELGDSAVYLCASSLGSGTYEQYFGPGTRLTVT.

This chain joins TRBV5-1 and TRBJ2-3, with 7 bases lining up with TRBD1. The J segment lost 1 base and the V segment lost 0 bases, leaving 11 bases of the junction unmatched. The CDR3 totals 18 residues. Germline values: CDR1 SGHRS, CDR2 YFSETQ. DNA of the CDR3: TGCGCCAGCAGCTTGGCCCCACCGGGACAGATTGGCACAGATACGCAGTATTTT. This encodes CASSLAPPGQIGTDTQYF.

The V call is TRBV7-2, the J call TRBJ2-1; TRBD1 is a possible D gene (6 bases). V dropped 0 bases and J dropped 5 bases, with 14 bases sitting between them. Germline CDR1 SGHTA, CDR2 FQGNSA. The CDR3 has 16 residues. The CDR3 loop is CASSLASWYRDNEQFF. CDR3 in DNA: TGTGCCAGCAGCTTAGCGTCGTGGTACAGGGACAATGAGCAGTTCTTC.

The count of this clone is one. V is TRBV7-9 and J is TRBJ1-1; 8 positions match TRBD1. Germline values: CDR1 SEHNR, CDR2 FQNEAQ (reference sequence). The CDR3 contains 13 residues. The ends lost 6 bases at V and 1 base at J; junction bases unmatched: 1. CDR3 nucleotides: TGTGCCAGCAGGGGGACAGGGAACACTGAAGCTTTCTTT. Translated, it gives CASRGTGNTEAFF. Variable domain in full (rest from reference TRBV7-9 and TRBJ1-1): DTGVSQNPRHKITKRGQNVTFRCDPISEHNRLYWYRQTLGQGPEFLTYFQNEAQLEKSRLLSDRFSAERPKGSFSTLEIQRTEQGDSAMYLCASRGTGNTEAFFGQGTRLTVV.

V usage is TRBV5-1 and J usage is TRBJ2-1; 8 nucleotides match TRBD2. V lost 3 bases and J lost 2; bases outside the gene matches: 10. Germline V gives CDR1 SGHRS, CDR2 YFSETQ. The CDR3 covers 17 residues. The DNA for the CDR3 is TGCGCCAGCAGCTGGGGTTTTGCGGGAGGACCCTACAATGAGCAGTTCTTC. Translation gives CASSWGFAGGPYNEQFF.

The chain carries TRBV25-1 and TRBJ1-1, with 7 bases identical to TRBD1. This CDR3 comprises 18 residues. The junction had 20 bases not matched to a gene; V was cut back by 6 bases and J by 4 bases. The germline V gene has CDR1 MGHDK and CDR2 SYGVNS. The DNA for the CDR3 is TGTGCCAGCAGCAAAGGGGGATACGCAGGGGGAATGACCACTGAAGCTTTCTTT. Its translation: CASSKGGYAGGMTTEAFF.

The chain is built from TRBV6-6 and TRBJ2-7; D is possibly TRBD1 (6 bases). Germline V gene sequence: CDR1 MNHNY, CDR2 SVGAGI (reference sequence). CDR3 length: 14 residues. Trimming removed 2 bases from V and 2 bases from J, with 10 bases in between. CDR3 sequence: CASSYEQGTYEQYF. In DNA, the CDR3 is TGTGCCAGCAGTTACGAACAGGGCACCTACGAGCAGTACTTC.

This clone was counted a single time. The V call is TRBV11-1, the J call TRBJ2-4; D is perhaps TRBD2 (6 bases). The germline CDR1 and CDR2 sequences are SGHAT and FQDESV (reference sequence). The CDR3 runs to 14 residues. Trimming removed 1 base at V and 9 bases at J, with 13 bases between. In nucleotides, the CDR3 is TGTGCCAGCAGCTTAGTGGGGACTGTCGCCATTCAGTACTTC. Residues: CASSLVGTVAIQYF.

The CDR3 region is CASSGGTSGPPYEQYF. The CDR3 DNA is TGTGCCAGTAGTGGGGGGACTAGCGGGCCTCCTTACGAGCAGTACTTC. This rearrangement joins TRBV19 to TRBJ2-7; 12 nucleotides align to TRBD2. Germline V lookup: CDR1 LNHDA, CDR2 SQIVND (reference sequence). This CDR3 region has 16 residues. V was clipped by 5 bases and J by 4 bases; unmatched bases: 9. Full variable domain (rest looked up from reference TRBV19 and TRBJ2-7): DGGITQSPKYLFRKEGQNVTLSCEQNLNHDAMYWYRQDPGQGLRLIYYSQIVNDFQKGDIAEGYSVSREKKESFPLTVTSAQKNPTAFYLCASSGGTSGPPYEQYFGPGTRLTVT.

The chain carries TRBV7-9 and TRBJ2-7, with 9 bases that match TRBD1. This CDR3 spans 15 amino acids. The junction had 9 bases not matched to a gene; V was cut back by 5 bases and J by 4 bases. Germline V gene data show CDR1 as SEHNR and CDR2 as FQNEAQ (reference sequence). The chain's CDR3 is CASSPRDRVGYEQYF. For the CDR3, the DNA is TGTGCCAGCAGCCCCCGGGACAGGGTTGGTTACGAGCAGTACTTC.

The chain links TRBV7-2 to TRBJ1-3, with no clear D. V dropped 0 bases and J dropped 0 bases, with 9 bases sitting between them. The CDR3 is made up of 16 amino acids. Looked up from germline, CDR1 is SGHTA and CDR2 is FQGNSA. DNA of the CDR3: TGTGCCAGCAGCTTAGCCGGGGTAACCTCTGGAAACACCATATATTTT. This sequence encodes CASSLAGVTSGNTIYF.